A single sample is the source of the 17 T cell receptor beta chains below, sequenced in a study of tumor-infiltrating lymphocytes in primary liver carcinoma. RNA and DNA were co-extracted from approximately 20-30 mg of unsorted bulk tissue. A primer in the constant region served to generate TCR beta cDNA from about 480 ng of total RNA. Generation of the TCR beta libraries relied on three nested multiplex PCR rounds using slightly modified ARM-PCR. Both of the initial two PCR rounds ran for roughly 10 cycles and employed TRBV1-TRBV30 forward primers alongside a C-beta reverse primer. TCRdb re-derived calls from the multiplex PCR reads in MiXCR, one entry per CDR3 protein. Of around 56,000 distinct CDR3 sequences listed, about two thirds are singletons. The source material was liver tumor tissue from sampling region 2. Stated subset: tumor region T2, inferior pole. These receptors originate from a man in his forties with primary liver carcinoma and hepatitis B virus infection.

Regarding this clonotype: Because the CDR3 is missing its conserved closing phenylalanine or tryptophan, this is likely a read error. The chain uses TRBV7-9 and TRBJ2-1; D may be TRBD1 or TRBD2 (5 bases each). V dropped 2 bases and J dropped 7 bases, with 21 bases sitting between them. From germline, CDR1 is SEHNR and CDR2 FQNEAQ (reference sequence). The CDR3 sequence is 17 residues long. This CDR3 is CASSLPCQGPKTNEQFS. The CDR3, as DNA: TGTGCCAGCAGCTTACCATGTCAGGGACCTAAAACAAATGAGCAGTTCTCC.

This clonotype was seen only once. The chain has TRBV5-6 and TRBJ1-4, with D hard to call. Deletions cut 3 bases from V and 12 bases from J, with 15 bases between. Germline V CDR1 and CDR2: SGHDT, YYEEEE. This CDR3 spans 13 amino acids. Written as DNA, the CDR3 is TGTGCCAGCAGCTCGCGGTCGGAAGAAGAACTGTTTTTT. As protein: CASSSRSEEELFF.

As concerns this clonotype: The germline gene is not matched at one end of the junction; a read error may be the cause. This chain uses TRBV11-2 with TRBJ2-6; a weak D match, TRBD1 (5 bases). The CDR3 covers 15 residues. Germline CDR1 is SGHAT and CDR2 is FQNNGV. The CDR3 protein is CAAQWPRSGANVLTF. The CDR3 nucleotides are TGTGCCGCCCAGTGGCCGCGCTCTGGGGCCAACGTTCTGACTTTC.

The chain links TRBV12-3 or TRBV12-4 to TRBJ2-5; no firm D call. The CDR3 sequence is 13 residues long. Trimming stripped 7 bases from V and 5 bases from J, with 14 bases between. The CDR3 DNA reads as TGTGCCAGCACCCCCGGCCATGAGGAGACCCAGTACTTC. Residues: CASTPGHEETQYF.

Of note for this clonotype: It is likely a read error, because the conserved phenylalanine at the end of the CDR3 is missing. V usage is TRBV14 and J usage is TRBJ2-1, with D possibly matching TRBD1 (6 bases). Germline V gene data show CDR1 as SGHDN and CDR2 as FVKESK. The CDR3 runs to 17 residues. Trimming stripped 0 bases from V and 4 bases from J, with 16 bases between. CDR3: CASSQEGQGRGYNEQFL. Here the CDR3 DNA reads TGTGCCAGCAGCCAAGAGGGTCAGGGGAGAGGGTACAATGAGCAGTTCCTC.

This clonotype has more than one count but fewer than ten. V and J are TRBV6-1 and TRBJ2-3; the match to TRBD2 covers 7 bases. After removal of 8 bases from V and 7 bases from J, the junction contained 12 bases not matched to a gene. From germline, CDR1 is MNHNS and CDR2 SASEGT. This CDR3 is built from 14 residues. CDR3 region: CASGLVGETYTQYF. In DNA, the CDR3 is TGTGCCAGCGGACTAGTGGGAGAAACATATACGCAGTATTTT.

V gene TRBV20-1 combines with J gene TRBJ2-6; D not certain. Trimming pared 3 bases from V and 3 bases from J, leaving 9 bases between. Germline assignment: CDR1 DFQATT and CDR2 SNEGSKA (reference sequence). The CDR3 contains 14 residues. The DNA of the CDR3 is TGCAGTGCTAGTCCGGAATTTGGGGCCAACGTCCTGACTTTC. It is translated as CSASPEFGANVLTF.

This clonotype was found many times. The chain recombines TRBV6-5 with TRBJ1-1; D is unclear. The CDR3 has 13 residues. Trimming took 6 bases from V and 5 from J, leaving 13 bases between them. Germline V gene lookup returns CDR1 MNHEY and CDR2 SVGAGI. The DNA of the CDR3 is TGTGCCAGCAGATCGGAGGAGGAGACTGAAGCTTTCTTT. The encoded protein is CASRSEEETEAFF.

The chain combines TRBV11-2 with TRBJ2-5, with 7 bases identical to TRBD2. V shed 5 bases and J 5 bases; nucleotides not matched to a gene: 14. The CDR3 runs 16 residues. Per the germline V gene, CDR1 is SGHAT and CDR2 is FQNNGV. CDR3 residues: CASSQTPSGGNETQYF. The DNA of the CDR3 is TGTGCCAGCAGCCAAACTCCTAGCGGAGGTAATGAGACCCAGTACTTC.

The CDR3 protein is CASSDPRFAYEQYF. CDR3 coding DNA: TGTGCCAGCAGTGACCCTAGATTCGCCTACGAGCAGTACTTC. The V and J genes are TRBV2 and TRBJ2-7; D is unclear. In germline, CDR1 is SNHLY, CDR2 FYNNEI. V gave up 3 bases and J gave up 2 bases, with 11 bases separating them. This CDR3 has 14 amino acids. The variable domain in full, completed from reference TRBV2 and TRBJ2-7, reads EPEVTQTPSHQVTQMGQEVILRCVPISNHLYFYWYRQILGQKVEFLVSFYNNEISEKSEIFDDQFSVERPDGSNFTLKIRSTKLEDSAMYFCASSDPRFAYEQYFGPGTRLTVT.

This clonotype showed up just once. A clone one base away is much larger, so this may be a read error. The chain recombines TRBV2 with TRBJ2-3; 11 nucleotides align to TRBD2. CDR3 size: 17 residues. V dropped 2 bases and J dropped 2; count of bases not matched to a gene: 6. CDR1 SNHLY and CDR2 FYNNEI come from the germline V gene. In DNA, the CDR3 is TGTGCCAGCAGTGAAACCTTAGCGGGAGGGGACACAGATACGCAGTATTTT. Protein: CASSETLAGGDTDTQYF.

A word on this clonotype: Since a much larger clone is just one base distant, this may be a read error. CDR3 loop: CASSRRGYSNQPQHF. The CDR3 coding sequence is TGTGCCAGCAGCAGACGTGGGTATAGCAATCAGCCCCAGCATTTT. The chain employs TRBV21-1 and TRBJ1-5. TRBV21-1 is termed a pseudogene. The CDR3 has 15 amino acids.

Regarding this clonotype: The CDR3 does not end in the conserved phenylalanine or tryptophan, so this is likely a read error. No DNA is shown, since the ends of the CDR3 on it are uncertain; the CDR3 is the one TCRdb lists. This chain connects TRBV5-1 to TRBJ2-2; the D call of TRBD2 is as the table states it, not checked on the DNA. CDR1 SGHRS and CDR2 YFSETQ come from the germline V gene. The CDR3 sequence runs 14 residues, both termini included. This CDR3 is CATKEIAVTGELFL.

Regarding this clonotype: This likely comes from a read error, as the CDR3 has no conserved phenylalanine or tryptophan at its end. This rearrangement joins TRBV11-2 to TRBJ2-1; D might be TRBD2 (6 bases). V was cut by 3 bases and J by 13 bases, with 19 bases left in between. CDR1 and CDR2 from the germline V gene are SGHAT and FQNNGV. This CDR3 spans 14 amino acids. This CDR3 reads CASSLREAYNVQFS. The CDR3 bases are TGTGCCAGCAGCTTGAGGGAGGCGTACAATGTACAGTTCTCC.

Within the sample, this clonotype is hyperexpanded (1% or more). The rearrangement joins TRBV10-3 to TRBJ1-5, with D hard to call. Germline V lookup: CDR1 ENHRY, CDR2 SYGVKD. This CDR3 has 14 residues. Trimming took 1 base from V and 5 from J, leaving 9 bases between them. The CDR3 loop reads CAISEYEGDQPQHF. Here the CDR3 DNA reads TGTGCCATCAGTGAGTATGAGGGCGATCAGCCCCAGCATTTT.

Points on this clonotype: Relative to the germline gene, one junction end is altered; a read error may explain this. The CDR3 spells CTSSQDCEDTQYF. In DNA, the CDR3 is TGTACCAGCAGCCAAGACTGCGAAGATACGCAGTATTTT. This chain links TRBV14 with TRBJ2-3; D unresolved. The germline V gene encodes CDR1 SGHDN and CDR2 FVKESK. The CDR3 is 13 amino acids.

A remark on this clonotype: At one boundary the junction diverges from the germline segment, which might be a read error. This chain uses TRBV11-2 with TRBJ2-1, with D possibly TRBD2 on 6 matching bases. This CDR3 region has 15 residues. Germline-derived CDR1 and CDR2 are SGHAT and FQNNGV. The CDR3, as DNA: TGTGCCAGCAGCTTCCGACTAGTGAGAAACAATGAGCGGTTCTTC. Translation: CASSFRLVRNNERFF. The full variable domain, with the rest looked up from reference TRBV11-2 and TRBJ2-1, is EAGVAQSPRYKIIEKRQSVAFWCNPISGHATLYWYQQILGQGPKLLIQFQNNGVVDDSQLPKDRFSAERLKGVDSTLKIQPAKLEDSAVYLCASSFRLVRNNERFFGPGTRLTVL.